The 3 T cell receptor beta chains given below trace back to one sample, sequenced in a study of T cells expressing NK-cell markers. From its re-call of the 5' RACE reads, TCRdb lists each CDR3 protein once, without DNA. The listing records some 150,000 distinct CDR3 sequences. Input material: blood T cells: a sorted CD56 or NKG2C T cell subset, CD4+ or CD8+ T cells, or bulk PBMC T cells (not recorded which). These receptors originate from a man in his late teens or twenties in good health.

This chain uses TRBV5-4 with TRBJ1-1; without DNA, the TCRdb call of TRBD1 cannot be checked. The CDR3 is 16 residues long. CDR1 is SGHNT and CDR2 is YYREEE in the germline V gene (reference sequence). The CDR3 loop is CASSLVPGRLNTEAFF.

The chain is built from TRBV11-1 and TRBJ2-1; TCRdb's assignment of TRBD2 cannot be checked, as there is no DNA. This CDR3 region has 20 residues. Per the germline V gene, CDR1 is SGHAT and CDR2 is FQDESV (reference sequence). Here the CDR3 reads CASSLARRGERESGWHEQFF.

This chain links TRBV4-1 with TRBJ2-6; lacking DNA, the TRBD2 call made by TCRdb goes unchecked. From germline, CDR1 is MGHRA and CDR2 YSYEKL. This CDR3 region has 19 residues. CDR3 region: CASSQDRASGSSGANVLTF.